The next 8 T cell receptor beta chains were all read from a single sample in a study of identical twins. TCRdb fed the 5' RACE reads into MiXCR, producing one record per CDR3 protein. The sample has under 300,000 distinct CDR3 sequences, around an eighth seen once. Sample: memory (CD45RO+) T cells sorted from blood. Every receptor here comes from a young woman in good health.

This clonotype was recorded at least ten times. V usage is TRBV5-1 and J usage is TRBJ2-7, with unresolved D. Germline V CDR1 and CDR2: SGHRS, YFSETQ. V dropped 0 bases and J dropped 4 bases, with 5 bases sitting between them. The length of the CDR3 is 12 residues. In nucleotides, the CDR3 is TGCGCCAGCAGCTTGGTTGGTTACGAGCAGTACTTC. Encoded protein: CASSLVGYEQYF.

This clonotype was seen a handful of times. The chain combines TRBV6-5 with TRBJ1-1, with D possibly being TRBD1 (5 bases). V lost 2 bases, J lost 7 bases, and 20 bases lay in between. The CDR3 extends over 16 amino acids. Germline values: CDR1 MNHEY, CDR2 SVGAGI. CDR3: CASSYKVRITQGEAFF. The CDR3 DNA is TGTGCCAGCAGTTACAAAGTGCGTATAACGCAGGGTGAAGCTTTCTTT.

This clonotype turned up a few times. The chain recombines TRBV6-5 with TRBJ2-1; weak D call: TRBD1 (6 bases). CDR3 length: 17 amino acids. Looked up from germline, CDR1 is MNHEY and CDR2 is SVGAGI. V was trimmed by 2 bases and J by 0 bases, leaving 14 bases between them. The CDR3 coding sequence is TGTGCCAGCAGTTACAATAGAGGGGGAAGCTCCTACAATGAGCAGTTCTTC. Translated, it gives CASSYNRGGSSYNEQFF.

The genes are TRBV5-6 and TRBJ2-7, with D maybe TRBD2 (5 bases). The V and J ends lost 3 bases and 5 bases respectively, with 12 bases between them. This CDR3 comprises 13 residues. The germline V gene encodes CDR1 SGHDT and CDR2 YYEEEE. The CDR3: CASSSERAHEQYF. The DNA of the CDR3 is TGTGCCAGCAGCTCCGAGAGGGCCCACGAGCAGTACTTC.

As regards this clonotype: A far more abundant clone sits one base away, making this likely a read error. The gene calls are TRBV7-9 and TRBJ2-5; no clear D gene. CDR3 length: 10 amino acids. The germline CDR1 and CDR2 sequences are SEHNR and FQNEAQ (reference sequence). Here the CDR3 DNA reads TGTGCCACCAGCGTTGAGACCCAGTACTTC. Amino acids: CATSVETQYF.

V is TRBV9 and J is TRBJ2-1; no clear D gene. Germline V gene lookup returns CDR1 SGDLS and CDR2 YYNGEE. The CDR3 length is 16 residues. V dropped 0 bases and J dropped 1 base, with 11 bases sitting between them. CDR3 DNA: TGTGCCAGCAGCGTAGCTTACAAGCTTTCCTACAATGAGCAGTTCTTC. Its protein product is CASSVAYKLSYNEQFF.

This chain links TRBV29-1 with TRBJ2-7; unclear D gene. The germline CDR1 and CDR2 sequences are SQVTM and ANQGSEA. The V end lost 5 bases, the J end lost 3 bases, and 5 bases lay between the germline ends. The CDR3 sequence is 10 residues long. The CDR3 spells CSVSHYEQYF. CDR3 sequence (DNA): TGCAGCGTTTCCCACTACGAGCAGTACTTC.

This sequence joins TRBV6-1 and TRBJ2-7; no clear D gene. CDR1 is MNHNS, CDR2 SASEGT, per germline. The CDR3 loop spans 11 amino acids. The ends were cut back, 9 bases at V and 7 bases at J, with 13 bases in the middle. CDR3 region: CASTWGTEQYF. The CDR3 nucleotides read TGTGCCAGTACATGGGGAACGGAGCAGTACTTC.